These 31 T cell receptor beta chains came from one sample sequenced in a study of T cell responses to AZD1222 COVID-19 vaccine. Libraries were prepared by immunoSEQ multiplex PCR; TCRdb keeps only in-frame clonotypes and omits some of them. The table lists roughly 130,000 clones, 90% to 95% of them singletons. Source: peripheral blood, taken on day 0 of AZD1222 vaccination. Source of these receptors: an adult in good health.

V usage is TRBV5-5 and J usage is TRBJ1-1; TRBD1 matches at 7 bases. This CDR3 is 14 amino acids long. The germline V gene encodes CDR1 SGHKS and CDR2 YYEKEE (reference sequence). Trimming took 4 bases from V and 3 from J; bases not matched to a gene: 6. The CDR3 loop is CASSQGQDYTEAFF. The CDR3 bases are TGTGCCAGCAGCCAAGGACAGGACTACACTGAAGCTTTCTTT.

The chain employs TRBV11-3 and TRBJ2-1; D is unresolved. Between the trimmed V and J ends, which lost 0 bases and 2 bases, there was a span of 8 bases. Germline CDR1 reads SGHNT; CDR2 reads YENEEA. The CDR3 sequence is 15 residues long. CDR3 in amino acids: CASSLDGAPYNEQFF. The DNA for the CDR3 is TGTGCCAGCAGCTTAGATGGCGCTCCCTACAATGAGCAGTTCTTC.

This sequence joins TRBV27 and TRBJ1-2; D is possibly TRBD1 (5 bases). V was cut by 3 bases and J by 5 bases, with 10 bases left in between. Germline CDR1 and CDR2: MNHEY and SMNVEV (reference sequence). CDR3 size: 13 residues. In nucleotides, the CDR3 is TGTGCCAGCAGTTTCGGACACGGATATGGCTACACCTTC. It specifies CASSFGHGYGYTF.

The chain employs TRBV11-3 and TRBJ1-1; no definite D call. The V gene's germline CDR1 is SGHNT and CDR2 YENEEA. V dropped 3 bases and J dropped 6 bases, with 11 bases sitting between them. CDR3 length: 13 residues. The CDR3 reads CASSLDGRSEAFF. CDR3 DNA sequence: TGTGCCAGCAGCTTGGACGGGCGGTCTGAAGCTTTCTTT. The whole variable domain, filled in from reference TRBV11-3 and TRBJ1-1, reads EAGVVQSPRYKIIEKKQPVAFWCNPISGHNTLYWYLQNLGQGPELLIRYENEEAVDDSQLPKDRFSAERLKGVDSTLKIQPAELGDSAVYLCASSLDGRSEAFFGQGTRLTVV.

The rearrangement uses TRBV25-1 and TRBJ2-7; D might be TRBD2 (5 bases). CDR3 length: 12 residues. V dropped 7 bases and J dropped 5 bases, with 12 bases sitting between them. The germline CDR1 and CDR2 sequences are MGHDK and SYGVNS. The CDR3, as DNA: TGTGCCAGCACGGTCTCCGGGAACGAGCAGTACTTC. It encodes CASTVSGNEQYF.

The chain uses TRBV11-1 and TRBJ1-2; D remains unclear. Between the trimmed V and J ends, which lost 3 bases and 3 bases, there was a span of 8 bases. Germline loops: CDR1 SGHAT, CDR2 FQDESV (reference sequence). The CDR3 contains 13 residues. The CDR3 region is CASSFGGDYGYTF. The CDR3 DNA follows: TGTGCCAGCAGCTTCGGAGGTGACTATGGCTACACCTTC.

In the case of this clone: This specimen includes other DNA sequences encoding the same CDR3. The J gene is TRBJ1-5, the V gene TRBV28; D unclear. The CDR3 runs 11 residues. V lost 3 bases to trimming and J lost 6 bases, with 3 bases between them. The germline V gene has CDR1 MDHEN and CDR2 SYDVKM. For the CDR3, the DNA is TGTGCCAGCAGTTTGGGTCAGCCCCAGCATTTT. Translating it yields CASSLGQPQHF.

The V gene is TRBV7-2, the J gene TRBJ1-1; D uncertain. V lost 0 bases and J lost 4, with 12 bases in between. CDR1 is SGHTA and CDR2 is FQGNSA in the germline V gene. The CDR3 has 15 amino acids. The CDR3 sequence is CASSLAGWQTTEAFF. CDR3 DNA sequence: TGTGCCAGCAGCTTAGCCGGGTGGCAGACCACTGAAGCTTTCTTT. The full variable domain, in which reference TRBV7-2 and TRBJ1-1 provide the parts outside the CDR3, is GAGVSQSPSNKVTEKGKDVELRCDPISGHTALYWYRQSLGQGLEFLIYFQGNSAPDKSGLPSDRFSAERTGGSVSTLTIQRTQQEDSAVYLCASSLAGWQTTEAFFGQGTRLTVV.

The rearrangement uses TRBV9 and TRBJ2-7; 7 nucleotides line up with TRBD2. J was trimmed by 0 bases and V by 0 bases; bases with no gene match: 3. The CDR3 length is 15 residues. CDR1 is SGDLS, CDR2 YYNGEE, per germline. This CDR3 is CASSVGPSGSYEQYF. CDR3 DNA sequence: TGTGCCAGCAGCGTAGGTCCTAGCGGCTCCTACGAGCAGTACTTC.

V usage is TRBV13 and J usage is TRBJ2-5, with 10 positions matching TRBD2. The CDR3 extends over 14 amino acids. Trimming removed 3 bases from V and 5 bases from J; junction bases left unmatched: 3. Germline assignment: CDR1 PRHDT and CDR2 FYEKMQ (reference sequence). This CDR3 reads CASSFRLAGETQYF. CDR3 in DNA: TGTGCCAGCAGCTTTCGACTAGCGGGTGAGACCCAGTACTTC. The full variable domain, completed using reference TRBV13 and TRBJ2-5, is AAGVIQSPRHLIKEKRETATLKCYPIPRHDTVYWYQQGPGQDPQFLISFYEKMQSDKGSIPDRFSAQQFSDYHSELNMSSLELGDSALYFCASSFRLAGETQYFGPGTRLLVL.

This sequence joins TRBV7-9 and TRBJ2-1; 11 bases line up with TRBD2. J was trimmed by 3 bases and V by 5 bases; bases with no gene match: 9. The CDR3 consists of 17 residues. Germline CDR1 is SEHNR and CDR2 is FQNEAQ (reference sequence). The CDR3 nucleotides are TGTGCCAGCAGCAAGACGCTAGGACTAGCGGGCTACAATGAGCAGTTCTTC. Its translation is CASSKTLGLAGYNEQFF.

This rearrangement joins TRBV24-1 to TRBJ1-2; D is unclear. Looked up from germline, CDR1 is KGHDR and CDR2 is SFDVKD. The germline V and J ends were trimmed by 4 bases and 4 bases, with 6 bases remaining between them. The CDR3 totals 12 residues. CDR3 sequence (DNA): TGTGCCACCAGTGAAGAAGGCTATGGCTACACCTTC. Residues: CATSEEGYGYTF.

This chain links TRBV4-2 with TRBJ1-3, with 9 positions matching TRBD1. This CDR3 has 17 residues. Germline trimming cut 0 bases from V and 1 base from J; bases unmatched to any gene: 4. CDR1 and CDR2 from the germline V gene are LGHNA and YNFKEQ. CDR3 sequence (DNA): TGTGCCAGCAGCCAAGAGACAGGGGGTCTATCTGGAAACACCATATATTTT. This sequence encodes CASSQETGGLSGNTIYF.

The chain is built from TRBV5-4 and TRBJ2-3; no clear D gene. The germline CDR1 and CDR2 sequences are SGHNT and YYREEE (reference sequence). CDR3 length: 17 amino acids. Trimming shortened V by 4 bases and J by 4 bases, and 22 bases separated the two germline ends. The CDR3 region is CASSPAPRPRIADTQYF. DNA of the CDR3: TGTGCCAGCAGCCCCGCCCCCAGGCCGCGAATCGCAGATACGCAGTATTTT.

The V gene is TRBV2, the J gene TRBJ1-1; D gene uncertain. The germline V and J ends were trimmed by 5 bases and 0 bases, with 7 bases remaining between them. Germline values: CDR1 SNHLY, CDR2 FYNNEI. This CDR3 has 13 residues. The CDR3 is CASSREMNTEAFF. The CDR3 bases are TGTGCCAGCAGTAGGGAAATGAACACTGAAGCTTTCTTT.

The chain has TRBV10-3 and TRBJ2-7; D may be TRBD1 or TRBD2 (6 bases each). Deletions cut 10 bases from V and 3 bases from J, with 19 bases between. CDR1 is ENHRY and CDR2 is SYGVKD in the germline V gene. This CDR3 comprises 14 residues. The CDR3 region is CATRGYGSRYEQYF. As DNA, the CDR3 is TGTGCCACTAGGGGGTACGGGAGTCGCTACGAGCAGTACTTC.

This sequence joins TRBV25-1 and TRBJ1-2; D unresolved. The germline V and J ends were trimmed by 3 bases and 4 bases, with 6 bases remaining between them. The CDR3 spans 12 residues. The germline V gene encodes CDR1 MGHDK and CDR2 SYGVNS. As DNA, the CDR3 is TGTGCCAGCAGTGAGCCCAGCTATGGCTACACCTTC. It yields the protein CASSEPSYGYTF.

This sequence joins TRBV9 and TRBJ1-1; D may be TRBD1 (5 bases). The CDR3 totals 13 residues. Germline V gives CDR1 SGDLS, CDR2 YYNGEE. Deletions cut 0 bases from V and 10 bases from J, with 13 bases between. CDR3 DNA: TGTGCCAGCAGCGTAGAACTCGGGGGAGCAGCTTTCTTT. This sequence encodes CASSVELGGAAFF.

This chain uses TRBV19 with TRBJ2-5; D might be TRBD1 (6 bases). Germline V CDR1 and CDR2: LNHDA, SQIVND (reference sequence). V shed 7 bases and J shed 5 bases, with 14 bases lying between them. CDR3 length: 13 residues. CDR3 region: CASTGQRGETQYF. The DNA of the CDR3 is TGTGCCAGTACCGGACAGAGAGGGGAGACCCAGTACTTC.

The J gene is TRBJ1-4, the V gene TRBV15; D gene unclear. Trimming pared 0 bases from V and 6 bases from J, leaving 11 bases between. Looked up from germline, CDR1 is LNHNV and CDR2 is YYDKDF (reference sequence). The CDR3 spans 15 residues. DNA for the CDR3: TGTGCCACCAGCAGAGATTGGCCCCGGGATGAAAAACTGTTTTTT. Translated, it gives CATSRDWPRDEKLFF.

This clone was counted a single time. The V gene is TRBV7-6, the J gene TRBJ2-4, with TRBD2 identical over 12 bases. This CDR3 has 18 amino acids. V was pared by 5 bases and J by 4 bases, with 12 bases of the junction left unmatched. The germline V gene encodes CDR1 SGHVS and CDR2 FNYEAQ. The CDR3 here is CASSLGGPSGRVKNIQYF. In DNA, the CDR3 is TGTGCCAGCAGCCTAGGGGGCCCTAGCGGGAGGGTAAAAAACATTCAGTACTTC.

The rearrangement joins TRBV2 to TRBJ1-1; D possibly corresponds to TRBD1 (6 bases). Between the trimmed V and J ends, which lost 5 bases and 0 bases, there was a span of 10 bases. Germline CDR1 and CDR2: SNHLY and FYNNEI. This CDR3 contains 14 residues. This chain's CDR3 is CASSRQVMNTEAFF. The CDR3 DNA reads TGTGCCAGCAGTAGACAGGTCATGAACACTGAAGCTTTCTTT. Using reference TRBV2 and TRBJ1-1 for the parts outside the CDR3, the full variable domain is EPEVTQTPSHQVTQMGQEVILRCVPISNHLYFYWYRQILGQKVEFLVSFYNNEISEKSEIFDDQFSVERPDGSNFTLKIRSTKLEDSAMYFCASSRQVMNTEAFFGQGTRLTVV.

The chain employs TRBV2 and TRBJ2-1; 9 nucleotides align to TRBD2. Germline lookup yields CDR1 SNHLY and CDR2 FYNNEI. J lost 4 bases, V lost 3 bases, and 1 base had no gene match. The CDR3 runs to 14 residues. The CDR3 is CASSDTSGYNEQFF. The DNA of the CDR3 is TGTGCCAGCAGTGACACTAGCGGGTACAATGAGCAGTTCTTC.

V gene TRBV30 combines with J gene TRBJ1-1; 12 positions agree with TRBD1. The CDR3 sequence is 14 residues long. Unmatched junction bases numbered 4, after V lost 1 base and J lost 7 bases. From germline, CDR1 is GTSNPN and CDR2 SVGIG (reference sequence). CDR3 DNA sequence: TGTGCCTGGAGTGAGGGACAGGGGGCGAGTGAAGCTTTCTTT. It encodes CAWSEGQGASEAFF.

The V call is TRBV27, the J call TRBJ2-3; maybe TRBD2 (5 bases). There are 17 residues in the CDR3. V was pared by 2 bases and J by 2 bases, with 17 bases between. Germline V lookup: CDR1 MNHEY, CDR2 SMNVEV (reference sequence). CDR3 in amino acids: CASSLGMTLGATDTQYF. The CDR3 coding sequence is TGTGCCAGCAGTTTAGGGATGACGTTGGGAGCCACAGATACGCAGTATTTT.

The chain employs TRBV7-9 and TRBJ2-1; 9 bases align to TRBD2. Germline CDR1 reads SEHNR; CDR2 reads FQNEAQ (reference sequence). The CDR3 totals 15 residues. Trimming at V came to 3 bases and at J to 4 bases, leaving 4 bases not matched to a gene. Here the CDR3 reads CASSLSGLAYNEQFF. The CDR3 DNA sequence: TGTGCCAGCAGCTTGTCTGGACTAGCGTACAATGAGCAGTTCTTC.

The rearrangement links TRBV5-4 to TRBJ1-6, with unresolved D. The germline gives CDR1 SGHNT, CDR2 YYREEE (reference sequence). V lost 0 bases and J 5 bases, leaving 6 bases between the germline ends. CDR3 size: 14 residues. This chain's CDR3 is CASSLGRNNSPLHF. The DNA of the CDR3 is TGTGCCAGCAGCTTGGGTCGGAATAATTCACCCCTCCACTTT.

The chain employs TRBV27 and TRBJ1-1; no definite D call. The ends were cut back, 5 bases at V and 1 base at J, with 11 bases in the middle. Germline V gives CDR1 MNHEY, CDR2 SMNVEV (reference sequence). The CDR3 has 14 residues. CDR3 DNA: TGTGCCAGCAGTCCTAGGGAGGGGAACACTGAAGCTTTCTTT. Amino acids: CASSPREGNTEAFF.

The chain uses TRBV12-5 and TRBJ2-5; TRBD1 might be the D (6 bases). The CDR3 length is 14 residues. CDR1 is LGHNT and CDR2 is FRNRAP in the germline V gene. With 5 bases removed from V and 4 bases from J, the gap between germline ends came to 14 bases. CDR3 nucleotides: TGTGCTAGTGGTCGGACAGCTGGGGGAGAGACCCAGTACTTC. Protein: CASGRTAGGETQYF. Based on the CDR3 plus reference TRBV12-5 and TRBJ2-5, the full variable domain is DARVTQTPRHKVTEMGQEVTMRCQPILGHNTVFWYRQTMMQGLELLAYFRNRAPLDDSGMPKDRFSAEMPDATLATLKIQPSEPRDSAVYFCASGRTAGGETQYFGPGTRLLVL.

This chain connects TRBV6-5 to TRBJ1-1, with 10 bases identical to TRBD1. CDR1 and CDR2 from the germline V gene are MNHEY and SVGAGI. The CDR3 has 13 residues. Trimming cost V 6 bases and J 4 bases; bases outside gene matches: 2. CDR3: CASRTGGFTEAFF. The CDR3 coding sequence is TGTGCCAGCAGGACAGGGGGCTTCACTGAAGCTTTCTTT.

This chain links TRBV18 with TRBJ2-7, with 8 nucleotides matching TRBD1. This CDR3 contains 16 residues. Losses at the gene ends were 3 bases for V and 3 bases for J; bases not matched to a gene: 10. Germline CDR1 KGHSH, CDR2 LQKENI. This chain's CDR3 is CASSPIRQGLDYEQYF. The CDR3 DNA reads TGTGCCAGCTCACCGATTCGACAGGGGTTGGACTACGAGCAGTACTTC.